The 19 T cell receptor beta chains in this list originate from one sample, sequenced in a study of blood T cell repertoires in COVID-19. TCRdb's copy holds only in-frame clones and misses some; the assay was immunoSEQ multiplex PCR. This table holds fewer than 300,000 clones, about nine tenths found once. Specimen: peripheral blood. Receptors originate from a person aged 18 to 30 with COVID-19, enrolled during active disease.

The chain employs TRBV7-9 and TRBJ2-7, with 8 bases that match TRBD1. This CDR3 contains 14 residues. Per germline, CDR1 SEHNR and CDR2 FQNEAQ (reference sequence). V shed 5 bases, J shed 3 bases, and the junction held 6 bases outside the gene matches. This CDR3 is CASSLTGVNYEQYF. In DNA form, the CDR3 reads TGTGCCAGCAGCCTGACAGGGGTTAACTACGAGCAGTACTTC. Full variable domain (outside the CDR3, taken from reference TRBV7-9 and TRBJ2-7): DTGVSQNPRHKITKRGQNVTFRCDPISEHNRLYWYRQTLGQGPEFLTYFQNEAQLEKSRLLSDRFSAERPKGSFSTLEIQRTEQGDSAMYLCASSLTGVNYEQYFGPGTRLTVT.

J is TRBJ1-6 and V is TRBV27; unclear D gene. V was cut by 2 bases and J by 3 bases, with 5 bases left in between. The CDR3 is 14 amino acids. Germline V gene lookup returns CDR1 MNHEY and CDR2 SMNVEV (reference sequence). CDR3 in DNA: TGTGCCAGCAGTTTAGGAGGCTATAATTCACCCCTCCACTTT. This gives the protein CASSLGGYNSPLHF.

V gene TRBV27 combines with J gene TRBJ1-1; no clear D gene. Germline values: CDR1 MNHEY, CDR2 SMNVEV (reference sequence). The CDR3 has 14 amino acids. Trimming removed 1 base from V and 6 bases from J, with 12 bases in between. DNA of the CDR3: TGTGCCAGCAGTTTATACCTGAGTGGTCCTGAAGCTTTCTTT. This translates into CASSLYLSGPEAFF.

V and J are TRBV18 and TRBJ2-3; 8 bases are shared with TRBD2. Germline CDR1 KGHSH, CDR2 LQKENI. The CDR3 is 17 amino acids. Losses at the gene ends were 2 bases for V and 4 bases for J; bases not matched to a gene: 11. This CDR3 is CASSPSGAGVGADTQYF. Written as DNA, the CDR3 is TGTGCCAGCTCACCATCAGGAGCGGGAGTAGGAGCAGATACGCAGTATTTT.

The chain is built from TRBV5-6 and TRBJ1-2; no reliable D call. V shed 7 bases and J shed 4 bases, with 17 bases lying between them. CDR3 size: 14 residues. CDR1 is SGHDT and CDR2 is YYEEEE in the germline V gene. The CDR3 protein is CASRYEGYGYGYTF. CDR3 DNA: TGTGCCAGCCGCTACGAGGGCTACGGCTATGGCTACACCTTC.

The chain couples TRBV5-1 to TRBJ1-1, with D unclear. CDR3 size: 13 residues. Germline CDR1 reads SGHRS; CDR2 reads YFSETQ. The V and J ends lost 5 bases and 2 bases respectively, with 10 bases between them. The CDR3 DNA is TGCGCCAGCAGATCCACAGTTAACACTGAAGCTTTCTTT. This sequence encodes CASRSTVNTEAFF.

The CDR3 bases are TGTGCCATCAGGGGGACTAGCGGGAAAGCTGGGGAGCTGTTTTTT. It specifies CAIRGTSGKAGELFF. This sequence joins TRBV10-3 and TRBJ2-2, with 13 bases that match TRBD2. Germline trimming cut 6 bases from V and 8 bases from J; bases unmatched to any gene: 6. CDR1 and CDR2 from the germline V gene are ENHRY and SYGVKD. This CDR3 has 15 amino acids.

This CDR3 reads CASSQDSIRRDTQYF. In DNA form, the CDR3 reads TGTGCCAGCAGCCAAGATAGCATCCGGCGGGATACGCAGTATTTT. J is TRBJ2-3 and V is TRBV14, with no clear D. Germline CDR1 SGHDN, CDR2 FVKESK. This CDR3 comprises 15 residues. V dropped 0 bases and J dropped 6 bases, with 13 bases sitting between them. Full variable domain (remainder filled in from reference TRBV14 and TRBJ2-3): EAGVTQFPSHSVIEKGQTVTLRCDPISGHDNLYWYRRVMGKEIKFLLHFVKESKQDESGMPNNRFLAERTGGTYSTLKVQPAELEDSGVYFCASSQDSIRRDTQYFGPGTRLTVL.

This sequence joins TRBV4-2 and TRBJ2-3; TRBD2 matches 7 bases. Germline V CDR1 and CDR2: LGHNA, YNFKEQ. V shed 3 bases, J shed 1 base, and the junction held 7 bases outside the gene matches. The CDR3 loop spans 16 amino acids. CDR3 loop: CASSHSSGKGTDTQYF. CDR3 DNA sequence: TGTGCCAGCAGCCACTCCAGCGGGAAGGGCACAGATACGCAGTATTTT.

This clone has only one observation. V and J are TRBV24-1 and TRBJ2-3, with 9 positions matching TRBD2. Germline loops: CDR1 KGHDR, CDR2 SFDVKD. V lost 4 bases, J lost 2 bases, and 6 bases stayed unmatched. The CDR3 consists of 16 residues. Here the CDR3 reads CATSEPSGVLTDTQYF. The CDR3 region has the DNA TGTGCCACCAGTGAGCCTAGCGGGGTCCTCACAGATACGCAGTATTTT.

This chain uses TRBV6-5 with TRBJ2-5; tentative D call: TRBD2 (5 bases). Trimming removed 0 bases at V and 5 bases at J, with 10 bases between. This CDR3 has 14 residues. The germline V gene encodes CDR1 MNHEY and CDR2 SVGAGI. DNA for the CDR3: TGTGCCAGCAGTTACTCAGAGGGTGGGGAGACCCAGTACTTC. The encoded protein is CASSYSEGGETQYF.

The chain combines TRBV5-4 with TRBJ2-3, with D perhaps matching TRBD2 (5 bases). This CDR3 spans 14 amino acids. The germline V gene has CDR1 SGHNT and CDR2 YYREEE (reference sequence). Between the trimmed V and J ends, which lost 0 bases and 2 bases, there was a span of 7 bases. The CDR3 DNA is TGTGCCAGCAGCTTGGGTCTAGCCACAGATACGCAGTATTTT. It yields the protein CASSLGLATDTQYF.

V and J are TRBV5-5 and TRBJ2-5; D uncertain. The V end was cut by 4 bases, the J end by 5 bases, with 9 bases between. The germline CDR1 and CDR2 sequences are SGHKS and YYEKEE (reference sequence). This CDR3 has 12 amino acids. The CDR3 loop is CASSQSEETQYF. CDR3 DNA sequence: TGTGCCAGCAGCCAATCGGAGGAGACCCAGTACTTC.

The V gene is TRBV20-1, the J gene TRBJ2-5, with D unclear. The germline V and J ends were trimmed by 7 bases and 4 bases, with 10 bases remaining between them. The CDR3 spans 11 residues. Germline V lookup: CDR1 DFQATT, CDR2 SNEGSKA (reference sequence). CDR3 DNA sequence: TGCAGTGTCGGAGATTTAGAGACCCAGTACTTC. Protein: CSVGDLETQYF.

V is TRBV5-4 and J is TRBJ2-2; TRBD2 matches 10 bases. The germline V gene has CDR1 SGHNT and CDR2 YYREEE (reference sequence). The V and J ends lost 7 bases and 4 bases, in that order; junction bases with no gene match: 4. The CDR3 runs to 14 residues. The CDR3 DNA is TGTGCCAGCTCGGGACTAGCGACCACCGGGGAGCTGTTTTTT. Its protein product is CASSGLATTGELFF.

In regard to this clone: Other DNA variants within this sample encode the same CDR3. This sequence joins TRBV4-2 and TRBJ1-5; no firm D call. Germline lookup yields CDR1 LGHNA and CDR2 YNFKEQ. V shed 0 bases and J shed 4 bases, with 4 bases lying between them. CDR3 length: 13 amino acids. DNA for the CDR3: TGTGCCAGCAGCCAAGATCTTAATCAGCCCCAGCATTTT. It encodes CASSQDLNQPQHF.

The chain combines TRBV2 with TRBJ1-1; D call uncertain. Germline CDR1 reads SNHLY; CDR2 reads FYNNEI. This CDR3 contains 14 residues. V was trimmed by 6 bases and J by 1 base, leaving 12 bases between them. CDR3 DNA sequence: TGTGCCAGCAGCATTTCTCAAGCGAACACTGAAGCTTTCTTT. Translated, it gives CASSISQANTEAFF.

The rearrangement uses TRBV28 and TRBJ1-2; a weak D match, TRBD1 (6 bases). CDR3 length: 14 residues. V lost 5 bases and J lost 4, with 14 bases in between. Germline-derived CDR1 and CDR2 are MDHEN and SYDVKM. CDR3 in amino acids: CASSPRRGGYGYTF. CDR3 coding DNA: TGTGCCAGCAGTCCCCGGCGAGGGGGCTATGGCTACACCTTC.

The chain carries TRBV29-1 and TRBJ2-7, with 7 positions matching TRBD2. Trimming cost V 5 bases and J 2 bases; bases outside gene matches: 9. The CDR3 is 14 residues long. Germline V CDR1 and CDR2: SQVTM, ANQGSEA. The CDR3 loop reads CSVLGDGGTYEQYF. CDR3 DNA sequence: TGCAGCGTTCTAGGGGACGGGGGGACCTACGAGCAGTACTTC.